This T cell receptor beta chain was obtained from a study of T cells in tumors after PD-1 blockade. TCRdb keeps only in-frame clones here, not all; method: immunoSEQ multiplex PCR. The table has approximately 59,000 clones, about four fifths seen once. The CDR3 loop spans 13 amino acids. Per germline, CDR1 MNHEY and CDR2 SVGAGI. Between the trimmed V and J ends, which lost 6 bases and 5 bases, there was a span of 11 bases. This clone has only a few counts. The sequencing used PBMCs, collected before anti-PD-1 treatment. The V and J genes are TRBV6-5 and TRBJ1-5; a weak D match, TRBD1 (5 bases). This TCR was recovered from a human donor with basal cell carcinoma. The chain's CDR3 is CASSPGGDQPQHF. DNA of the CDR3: TGTGCCAGCAGCCCCGGAGGGGATCAGCCCCAGCATTTT.